This entry lists 26 T cell receptor beta chains sequenced from one sample in a study of shared clonotypes between healthy human individuals. This table comes from immunoSEQ multiplex PCR, and its TCRdb copy is limited to in-frame clones, with some not included. Counted here are about 470,000 clones, 75% to 85% occurring once; the ten biggest clones make up roughly an eighth. Input material: PBMCs. Receptors were obtained from a woman between 40 and 55 years old in good health. Some clones in this sample may be carry-over from other donors' samples.

The chain couples TRBV14 to TRBJ1-1; 9 nucleotides line up with TRBD1. V gave up 2 bases and J gave up 6 bases; unmatched junction bases: 10. Germline-derived CDR1 and CDR2 are SGHDN and FVKESK. The CDR3 has 16 residues. CDR3 nucleotide sequence: TGTGCCAGCAGCCAATATGAAGGGACAGGGCAATCTGAAGCTTTCTTT. Translation: CASSQYEGTGQSEAFF.

The chain links TRBV6-4 to TRBJ2-1; 9 bases align to TRBD2. CDR1 is MRHNA and CDR2 is SNTAGT in the germline V gene. V trimming: 5 bases; J trimming: 6 bases; junction bases outside the gene matches: 5. The CDR3 has 14 amino acids. The CDR3 protein is CASSFGTSSNEQFF. CDR3 sequence (DNA): TGTGCCAGCAGTTTCGGGACTAGCTCCAATGAGCAGTTCTTC.

V is TRBV7-6 and J is TRBJ1-2, with 7 bases fitting TRBD1. The CDR3 sequence is 15 residues long. Unmatched junction bases numbered 8, after V lost 5 bases and J lost 2 bases. In germline, CDR1 is SGHVS, CDR2 FNYEAQ. The CDR3: CASSLTRTGNYGYTF. CDR3 bases: TGTGCCAGCAGCCTCACTAGGACAGGAAACTATGGCTACACCTTC.

V gene TRBV5-1 combines with J gene TRBJ2-7, with a possible D match to TRBD2 (6 bases). The CDR3 has 13 amino acids. Germline lookup yields CDR1 SGHRS and CDR2 YFSETQ. Trimming removed 0 bases at V and 4 bases at J, with 8 bases between. This chain's CDR3 is CASSLVGRYEQYF. CDR3 DNA sequence: TGCGCCAGCAGCTTGGTCGGGAGATACGAGCAGTACTTC.

The chain joins TRBV7-9 to TRBJ2-2, with D unclear. Trimming took 5 bases from V and 0 from J, leaving 10 bases between them. Germline values: CDR1 SEHNR, CDR2 FQNEAQ (reference sequence). The CDR3 spans 15 residues. The CDR3 sequence: CASSPRTANTGELFF. The CDR3 DNA reads as TGTGCCAGCAGCCCCAGGACGGCGAACACCGGGGAGCTGTTTTTT.

The genes are TRBV29-1 and TRBJ2-3; 8 nucleotides agree with TRBD2. Germline V gene data show CDR1 as SQVTM and CDR2 as ANQGSEA. After removal of 1 base from V and 1 base from J, the junction contained 4 bases not matched to a gene. This CDR3 comprises 15 residues. For the CDR3, the DNA is TGCAGCGTTGAAGGGGCGGGGGGCGGCACAGATACGCAGTATTTT. It encodes CSVEGAGGGTDTQYF.

This chain joins TRBV18 and TRBJ2-7, with 8 bases aligning to TRBD1. The CDR3 loop spans 14 amino acids. From germline, CDR1 is KGHSH and CDR2 LQKENI. V shed 3 bases and J 5 bases; nucleotides not matched to a gene: 6. The CDR3 loop reads CASSPQTGENEQYF. As DNA, the CDR3 is TGTGCCAGCTCACCTCAGACAGGGGAGAACGAGCAGTACTTC.

This chain connects TRBV5-5 to TRBJ1-5; D gene unclear. From germline, CDR1 is SGHKS and CDR2 YYEKEE (reference sequence). Trimming removed 0 bases at V and 7 bases at J, with 14 bases between. The CDR3 has 15 amino acids. CDR3 amino acids: CASSLGPGPRQPQHF. In nucleotides, the CDR3 is TGTGCCAGCAGCTTGGGACCGGGCCCTAGACAGCCCCAGCATTTT. Combining the CDR3 with reference TRBV5-5 and TRBJ1-5 gives the whole variable domain DAGVTQSPTHLIKTRGQQVTLRCSPISGHKSVSWYQQVLGQGPQFIFQYYEKEERGRGNFPDRFSARQFPNYSSELNVNALLLGDSALYLCASSLGPGPRQPQHFGDGTRLSIL.

The rearrangement uses TRBV2 and TRBJ2-5; 9 nucleotides line up with TRBD1. After removal of 0 bases from V and 5 bases from J, the junction contained 4 bases not matched to a gene. This CDR3 has 15 residues. Germline assignment: CDR1 SNHLY and CDR2 FYNNEI. Written as DNA, the CDR3 is TGTGCCAGCAGTGAAGCTAACAGGGGGCGGGAGACCCAGTACTTC. Its translation is CASSEANRGRETQYF.

This rearrangement joins TRBV7-2 to TRBJ1-2; 7 bases align to TRBD1. Germline-derived CDR1 and CDR2 are SGHTA and FQGNSA. The CDR3 covers 17 residues. J gave up 5 bases and V 0 bases, and 12 bases lay outside the gene matches. CDR3 DNA sequence: TGTGCCAGCAGCTTAGCGCTAGATAGGGCAGGGGGTTATGGCTACACCTTC. Its translation is CASSLALDRAGGYGYTF.

This rearrangement joins TRBV13 to TRBJ2-1; TRBD2 matches 7 bases. CDR1 and CDR2 from the germline V gene are PRHDT and FYEKMQ (reference sequence). This CDR3 region has 16 residues. Germline trimming cut 2 bases from V and 4 bases from J; bases unmatched to any gene: 8. CDR3 coding DNA: TGTGCCAGCAGCTTATGGGGGGACTATAAATACAATGAGCAGTTCTTC. Translating gives CASSLWGDYKYNEQFF. The full variable domain, rest sourced from reference TRBV13 and TRBJ2-1, is AAGVIQSPRHLIKEKRETATLKCYPIPRHDTVYWYQQGPGQDPQFLISFYEKMQSDKGSIPDRFSAQQFSDYHSELNMSSLELGDSALYFCASSLWGDYKYNEQFFGPGTRLTVL.

This chain uses TRBV30 with TRBJ1-4; perhaps TRBD1 as D (6 bases). The V and J ends lost 0 bases and 6 bases respectively, with 14 bases between them. Germline CDR1 is GTSNPN and CDR2 is SVGIG (reference sequence). The CDR3 runs 15 residues. In DNA, the CDR3 is TGTGCCTGGAGTGTGAAGGGGGGAAGGGATGAAAAACTGTTTTTT. This sequence encodes CAWSVKGGRDEKLFF.

This chain joins TRBV11-1 and TRBJ2-2; 8 bases align to TRBD1. Trimming cost V 5 bases and J 5 bases; bases outside gene matches: 10. This CDR3 has 16 residues. Germline V gene lookup returns CDR1 SGHAT and CDR2 FQDESV (reference sequence). The CDR3 here is CASSNGRTGWTGELFF. The CDR3 DNA reads TGTGCCAGCAGCAACGGGCGGACAGGGTGGACCGGGGAGCTGTTTTTT. Based on the CDR3 plus reference TRBV11-1 and TRBJ2-2, the full variable domain is EAEVAQSPRYKITEKSQAVAFWCDPISGHATLYWYRQILGQGPELLVQFQDESVVDDSQLPKDRFSAERLKGVDSTLKIQPAELGDSAMYLCASSNGRTGWTGELFFGEGSRLTVL.

This clone was detected once. The V call is TRBV2, the J call TRBJ1-4; maybe TRBD1 (5 bases). Trimming left V 6 bases short and J 3 bases short, with 5 bases between. Looked up from germline, CDR1 is SNHLY and CDR2 is FYNNEI. The CDR3 consists of 12 residues. The CDR3 DNA reads as TGTGCCAGCAGGGGACCTAATGAAAAACTGTTTTTT. Amino acid sequence: CASRGPNEKLFF.

The chain links TRBV9 to TRBJ2-5, with TRBD2 as a possible D gene (6 bases). The length of the CDR3 is 11 residues. V shed 4 bases and J shed 7 bases, with 8 bases lying between them. The germline V gene has CDR1 SGDLS and CDR2 YYNGEE. The CDR3 DNA follows: TGTGCCAGCAGCCCCGGGGGGACCCAGTACTTC. Amino acids: CASSPGGTQYF.

The gene calls are TRBV7-7 and TRBJ2-1; 11 bases fit TRBD1. J lost 8 bases, V lost 5 bases, and 5 bases had no gene match. The CDR3 contains 14 residues. The germline gives CDR1 SSHAT, CDR2 FNYEAQ (reference sequence). This CDR3 reads CASSPDRGQYEQFF. CDR3 coding DNA: TGTGCCAGCAGCCCGGACAGGGGGCAGTATGAGCAGTTCTTC.

CDR3: CASSRLLLGPDTQYF. As DNA, the CDR3 is TGCGCCAGCAGCCGCCTTCTTCTAGGGCCAGATACGCAGTATTTT. The genes are TRBV5-1 and TRBJ2-3, with D unresolved. CDR3 length: 15 residues. Deletions cut 4 bases from V and 4 bases from J, with 16 bases between. The germline V gene encodes CDR1 SGHRS and CDR2 YFSETQ.

J is TRBJ2-2 and V is TRBV25-1; no clear D. This CDR3 contains 14 residues. Trimming pared 2 bases from V and 6 bases from J, leaving 10 bases between. The V gene's germline CDR1 is MGHDK and CDR2 SYGVNS. CDR3 region: CASSETTQSGELFF. CDR3 nucleotide sequence: TGTGCCAGCAGTGAAACCACACAATCCGGGGAGCTGTTTTTT.

The chain recombines TRBV18 with TRBJ1-1; 10 bases fit TRBD1. V trimming: 4 bases; J trimming: 4 bases; junction bases outside the gene matches: 9. The CDR3 length is 16 residues. Germline V gene lookup returns CDR1 KGHSH and CDR2 LQKENI. In DNA, the CDR3 is TGTGCCAGCTCACTTTTCCGACAGGGGGCCAGCACTGAAGCTTTCTTT. Its protein is CASSLFRQGASTEAFF.

V and J are TRBV6-5 and TRBJ2-7; 8 bases fit TRBD2. V lost 7 bases to trimming and J lost 0 bases; unmatched junction nucleotides: 5. CDR3 length: 14 amino acids. CDR1 MNHEY and CDR2 SVGAGI come from the germline V gene. Written as DNA, the CDR3 is TGTGCCAGCAACGATGCGGGAGGCTCCTACGAGCAGTACTTC. Translated, it gives CASNDAGGSYEQYF.

This chain joins TRBV5-4 and TRBJ2-4, with 7 bases lining up with TRBD2. The V gene's germline CDR1 is SGHNT and CDR2 YYREEE (reference sequence). V trimming: 4 bases; J trimming: 5 bases; junction bases outside the gene matches: 9. There are 15 residues in the CDR3. The CDR3 here is CASSAPGRGENIQYF. The CDR3, as DNA: TGTGCCAGCAGCGCCCCGGGCCGGGGGGAAAACATTCAGTACTTC.

The chain's CDR3 is CASSQVKTGWGDTQYF. The CDR3 bases are TGCGCCAGCAGCCAAGTTAAGACAGGGTGGGGAGATACGCAGTATTTT. The rearrangement uses TRBV4-1 and TRBJ2-3, with 7 bases lining up with TRBD1. Trimming cost V 1 base and J 5 bases; bases outside gene matches: 9. Looked up from germline, CDR1 is MGHRA and CDR2 is YSYEKL. This CDR3 contains 16 residues.

Note on this clone: At one end, the junction sequence differs from germline, possibly due to a read error. The CDR3 DNA reads as TGCGCCAGCAGCTTAGGGCTGGGGGCGGTTGGCTACACCTTC. It is translated as CASSLGLGAVGYTF. This chain uses TRBV11-2 with TRBJ1-2; possible D gene TRBD1, 6 bases. The CDR3 runs 14 residues. The germline CDR1 and CDR2 sequences are SGHAT and FQNNGV.

This clone is a singleton in its sample. This chain links TRBV29-1 with TRBJ1-2; weak D call: TRBD1 (6 bases). V lost 6 bases and J 4 bases, leaving 12 bases between the germline ends. The CDR3 totals 12 residues. Germline lookup yields CDR1 SQVTM and CDR2 ANQGSEA. This CDR3 is CSVRQDPYGYTF. The CDR3 DNA reads TGCAGCGTGCGACAGGACCCCTATGGCTACACCTTC.

This clone has only one observation. V gene TRBV12-2 combines with J gene TRBJ1-5. TRBV12-2 is listed as a pseudogene. CDR3 size: 18 residues. As DNA, the CDR3 is TGTGCAAGTCGCTTAGTAAATCCGGGGACGGATAGCAATCAGCCCCAGCATTTT. Translation gives CASRLVNPGTDSNQPQHF.

V usage is TRBV5-4 and J usage is TRBJ2-3; TRBD2 matches 11 bases. V lost 4 bases and J lost 7; bases outside the gene matches: 5. This CDR3 is built from 14 residues. From germline, CDR1 is SGHNT and CDR2 YYREEE (reference sequence). CDR3 residues: CASSQTSGDHTQYF. CDR3 nucleotides: TGTGCCAGCAGCCAGACTAGCGGGGATCATACGCAGTATTTT.